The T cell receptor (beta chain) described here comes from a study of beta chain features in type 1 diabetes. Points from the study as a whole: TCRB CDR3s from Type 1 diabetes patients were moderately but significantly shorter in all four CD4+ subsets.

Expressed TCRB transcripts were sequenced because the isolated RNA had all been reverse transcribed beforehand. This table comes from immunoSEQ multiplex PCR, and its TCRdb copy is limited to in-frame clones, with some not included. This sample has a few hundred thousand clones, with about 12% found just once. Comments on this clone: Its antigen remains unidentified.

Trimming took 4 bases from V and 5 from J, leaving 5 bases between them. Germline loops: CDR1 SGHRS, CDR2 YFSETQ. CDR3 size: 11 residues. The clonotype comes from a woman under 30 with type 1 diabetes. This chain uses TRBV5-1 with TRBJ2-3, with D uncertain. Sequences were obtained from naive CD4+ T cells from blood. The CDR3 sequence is CASSTEDTQYF. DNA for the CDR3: TGCGCCAGCAGCACAGAAGATACGCAGTATTTT.